These 14 T cell receptor beta chains originate from one sample sequenced in a study of CD4 T cells in relation to SARS-CoV-2 and coronaviruses. For these receptors, no antigen is known. TCRdb's table, derived via immunoSEQ multiplex PCR, lists solely in-frame clones and lacks some. The sample has fewer than 35,000 clones; more than 75% are singletons. Material for sequencing was memory CD4+ T cells from PBMCs, cultured in vitro. These receptors all stem from an adult with COVID-19.

J is TRBJ1-5 and V is TRBV30, with a possible D match to TRBD1 (5 bases). CDR3 length: 12 amino acids. V lost 2 bases and J 9 bases, leaving 11 bases between the germline ends. Germline V gene data show CDR1 as GTSNPN and CDR2 as SVGIG (reference sequence). CDR3: CAWSQGTGPQHF. DNA for the CDR3: TGTGCCTGGAGTCAGGGTACTGGGCCCCAGCATTTT.

This sequence joins TRBV5-6 and TRBJ1-3, with D unresolved. Germline CDR1 SGHDT, CDR2 YYEEEE. The CDR3 is 16 amino acids. V lost 6 bases and J 0 bases, leaving 16 bases between the germline ends. Written as DNA, the CDR3 is TGTGCCAGCATGGTAACTAGATCGTACTCTGGAAACACCATATATTTT. Protein sequence: CASMVTRSYSGNTIYF.

This sequence joins TRBV4-1 and TRBJ1-5; the D is unclear. Looked up from germline, CDR1 is MGHRA and CDR2 is YSYEKL. Trimming shortened V by 0 bases and J by 0 bases, and 6 bases separated the two germline ends. CDR3 size: 15 residues. The CDR3: CASSQDHNSNQPQHF. The CDR3 bases are TGCGCCAGCAGCCAAGATCACAATAGCAATCAGCCCCAGCATTTT.

This rearrangement joins TRBV27 to TRBJ1-3; no reliable D call. V lost 5 bases, J lost 1 base, and 6 bases lay in between. From germline, CDR1 is MNHEY and CDR2 SMNVEV (reference sequence). The CDR3 extends over 13 amino acids. CDR3 coding DNA: TGTGCCAGCAGTCGGGTGTCTGGAAACACCATATATTTT. It is translated as CASSRVSGNTIYF.

This clone was observed a few times. The chain links TRBV7-2 to TRBJ2-6; a possible D gene is TRBD2 (5 bases). Germline assignment: CDR1 SGHTA and CDR2 FQGNSA. This CDR3 has 16 amino acids. The V and J ends lost 5 bases and 2 bases respectively, with 13 bases between them. The CDR3 protein is CASSKSTGTGANVLTF. Written as DNA, the CDR3 is TGTGCCAGCAGCAAATCGACGGGAACTGGGGCCAACGTCCTGACTTTC.

The chain links TRBV7-2 to TRBJ2-1; 9 bases agree with TRBD2. Germline V lookup: CDR1 SGHTA, CDR2 FQGNSA. This CDR3 region has 15 residues. Trimming at V came to 5 bases and at J to 8 bases, leaving 10 bases not matched to a gene. This CDR3 is CASSQTSGFSDEQFF. In DNA form, the CDR3 reads TGTGCCAGCAGCCAGACTAGCGGATTTTCCGATGAGCAGTTCTTC.

The V call is TRBV11-2, the J call TRBJ1-3; D is unresolved. V lost 6 bases to trimming and J lost 0 bases, with 6 bases between them. Germline V gene data show CDR1 as SGHAT and CDR2 as FQNNGV. The CDR3 has 13 amino acids. This chain's CDR3 is CASRGYSGNTIYF. The CDR3 DNA is TGTGCCAGCAGAGGATACTCTGGAAACACCATATATTTT.

The rearrangement joins TRBV6-5 to TRBJ1-5; 10 nucleotides align to TRBD1. The CDR3 spans 14 residues. Germline trimming cut 8 bases from V and 5 bases from J; bases unmatched to any gene: 6. CDR1 is MNHEY and CDR2 is SVGAGI in the germline V gene. In DNA, the CDR3 is TGTGCCAGCCCCGGACAGGGGGTTGATCAGCCCCAGCATTTT. It yields the protein CASPGQGVDQPQHF.

This clone came up a few times. J is TRBJ2-1 and V is TRBV27, with 7 bases matching TRBD1. The V gene's germline CDR1 is MNHEY and CDR2 SMNVEV (reference sequence). This CDR3 comprises 15 residues. V lost 5 bases to trimming and J lost 3 bases; unmatched junction nucleotides: 7. In DNA, the CDR3 is TGTGCCAGCAGTGAGTTAGGACAGGACTACAATGAGCAGTTCTTC. Its translation is CASSELGQDYNEQFF.

The DNA of the CDR3 is TGTGCCAGTAGTCCGACCCCGAGCTCCTATAATTCACCCCTCCACTTT. Translation: CASSPTPSSYNSPLHF. This sequence joins TRBV19 and TRBJ1-6; unclear D gene. Germline loops: CDR1 LNHDA, CDR2 SQIVND (reference sequence). The V gene lost 5 bases and the J gene lost 0 bases, with 11 bases spanning the gap. This CDR3 is 16 amino acids long.

V and J are TRBV9 and TRBJ2-7, with no clear D. Trimming left V 4 bases short and J 2 bases short, with 16 bases between. CDR1 is SGDLS, CDR2 YYNGEE, per germline. The CDR3 runs to 15 residues. The CDR3, as DNA: TGTGCCAGCAGCCCCGGGCCGAGCAGTCCCTACGAGCAGTACTTC. Its translation is CASSPGPSSPYEQYF.

This chain connects TRBV27 to TRBJ2-5; 9 nucleotides align to TRBD1. Germline V gene sequence: CDR1 MNHEY, CDR2 SMNVEV (reference sequence). With V trimmed by 3 bases and J by 4 bases, 6 bases remained unmatched. This CDR3 has 15 residues. CDR3 bases: TGTGCCAGCAGTTTCTTGGGACAGGGTGGAGAGACCCAGTACTTC. Protein: CASSFLGQGGETQYF.

This clone was picked up a small number of times. The chain recombines TRBV6-4 with TRBJ2-1, with D possibly being TRBD2 (5 bases). This CDR3 spans 14 amino acids. Germline V gene sequence: CDR1 MRHNA, CDR2 SNTAGT. V lost 0 bases to trimming and J lost 7 bases, with 10 bases between them. In DNA, the CDR3 is TGTGCCAGCAGTGACTCACGAGAGGGTAATGAGCAGTTCTTC. Residues: CASSDSREGNEQFF.

This clone was observed a few times. The chain combines TRBV6-2 or TRBV6-3 with TRBJ1-2; no firm D call. CDR1 is MNHEY, CDR2 SVGEGT, per germline. Deletions cut 2 bases from V and 2 bases from J, with 0 bases between. CDR3 length: 11 amino acids. The CDR3 is CASSYNYGYTF. The CDR3, as DNA: TGTGCCAGCAGTTACAACTATGGCTACACCTTC.